The 14 T cell receptor beta chains in this list originate from one sample, sequenced in a study of cytomegalovirus exposure and HLA in healthy donors. PCR amplification relied on 60 Vbeta primers (plus 13 Jbeta primers). The protocol was immunoSEQ multiplex PCR, while the TCRdb copy is restricted to in-frame clones and leaves out a portion. The table records approximately 190,000 clones, 65% to 90% of them present only once. Sample: PBMCs. Receptor source: a man aged 40-50 years in good health and CMV-seropositive.

The V gene is TRBV4-1, the J gene TRBJ1-4, with TRBD1 identical over 9 bases. V lost 4 bases to trimming and J lost 11 bases; unmatched junction nucleotides: 8. The CDR3 length is 14 residues. Germline CDR1 MGHRA, CDR2 YSYEKL. CDR3 loop: CASSLPGQGEKLFF. CDR3 in DNA: TGCGCCAGCAGCCTACCGGGACAGGGAGAGAAACTGTTTTTT.

The rearrangement links TRBV19 to TRBJ2-1, with D unresolved. The CDR3 has 15 residues. The germline gives CDR1 LNHDA, CDR2 SQIVND (reference sequence). V was trimmed by 1 base and J by 0 bases, leaving 7 bases between them. The CDR3 here is CASSIATSSYNEQFF. CDR3 nucleotides: TGTGCCAGTAGTATAGCAACCAGCTCCTACAATGAGCAGTTCTTC.

The rearrangement joins TRBV7-2 to TRBJ2-7, with D perhaps TRBD1 (6 bases). The germline V and J ends were trimmed by 2 bases and 3 bases, with 14 bases remaining between them. The CDR3 is 15 amino acids. The germline gives CDR1 SGHTA, CDR2 FQGNSA. The CDR3 loop reads CASSLSPQGSYEQYF. As DNA, the CDR3 is TGTGCCAGCAGCTTAAGTCCCCAGGGGAGCTACGAGCAGTACTTC.

The chain couples TRBV30 to TRBJ1-1, with D tentatively TRBD1 (6 bases). This CDR3 is built from 12 residues. The germline gives CDR1 GTSNPN, CDR2 SVGIG (reference sequence). Trimming pared 6 bases from V and 0 bases from J, leaving 8 bases between. The CDR3 DNA reads TGTGCCTGTCAGGGGCTGAACACTGAAGCTTTCTTT. Protein: CACQGLNTEAFF.

The chain is built from TRBV6-1 and TRBJ1-1; no clear D gene. Between the trimmed V and J ends, which lost 2 bases and 4 bases, there was a span of 8 bases. The CDR3 totals 13 residues. The germline CDR1 and CDR2 sequences are MNHNS and SASEGT. The CDR3 DNA is TGTGCCAGCAGTGAAAACGTCGGCACTGAAGCTTTCTTT. It is translated as CASSENVGTEAFF.

This chain links TRBV4-3 with TRBJ2-7; maybe TRBD1 (5 bases). Germline V gives CDR1 LGHNA, CDR2 YSLEER. The CDR3 is made up of 14 amino acids. Trimming pared 1 base from V and 3 bases from J, leaving 10 bases between. CDR3 nucleotide sequence: TGCGCCAGCAGCCAAGTAGATAGGGGCTACGAGCAGTACTTC. Protein product: CASSQVDRGYEQYF.

The chain employs TRBV5-4 and TRBJ2-3, with 8 positions matching TRBD2. The V and J ends lost 4 bases and 6 bases, in that order; junction bases with no gene match: 13. Germline values: CDR1 SGHNT, CDR2 YYREEE (reference sequence). The CDR3 is 16 amino acids. The DNA for the CDR3 is TGTGCCAGCAGCGCTACCCCGACCGGGGGGGCGGATACGCAGTATTTT. It yields the protein CASSATPTGGADTQYF.

The chain uses TRBV7-9 and TRBJ1-2, with D tentatively TRBD1 (6 bases). V was cut by 5 bases and J by 4 bases, with 17 bases left in between. There are 15 residues in the CDR3. The germline V gene has CDR1 SEHNR and CDR2 FQNEAQ (reference sequence). DNA for the CDR3: TGTGCCAGCAGCCCCGGAACAGGGCCCCTCTATGGCTACACCTTC. Its protein product is CASSPGTGPLYGYTF.

Only a few counts were recorded for this clone. Additional DNA sequences in this sample encode the identical CDR3. This chain connects TRBV29-1 to TRBJ2-7, with D uncertain. V gave up 2 bases and J gave up 4 bases, with 6 bases separating them. The CDR3 loop spans 11 amino acids. CDR1 and CDR2 (germline): SQVTM, ANQGSEA. CDR3 nucleotide sequence: TGCAGCGTTGAAAACAGATACGAGCAGTACTTC. It translates to CSVENRYEQYF.

The chain joins TRBV15 to TRBJ2-3, with 7 bases fitting TRBD1. The CDR3 totals 15 residues. V dropped 4 bases and J dropped 6; count of bases not matched to a gene: 10. Germline CDR1 reads LNHNV; CDR2 reads YYDKDF (reference sequence). The chain's CDR3 is CATSIGRQGADTQYF. CDR3 nucleotides: TGTGCCACCAGCATCGGCCGACAGGGTGCGGATACGCAGTATTTT.

The chain links TRBV7-3 to TRBJ1-1, with unresolved D. Germline assignment: CDR1 SGHTA and CDR2 FQGTGA. Trimming removed 6 bases from V and 1 base from J, with 9 bases in between. This CDR3 spans 13 amino acids. The DNA for the CDR3 is TGTGCCAGCAGTCGCCCGGGGAACACTGAAGCTTTCTTT. Translated: CASSRPGNTEAFF. Complete variable domain (other parts from reference TRBV7-3 and TRBJ1-1): GAGVSQTPSNKVTEKGKYVELRCDPISGHTALYWYRQSLGQGPEFLIYFQGTGAADDSGLPNDRFFAVRPEGSVSTLKIQRTERGDSAVYLCASSRPGNTEAFFGQGTRLTVV.

The V gene is TRBV27, the J gene TRBJ2-5, with 8 positions matching TRBD2. Looked up from germline, CDR1 is MNHEY and CDR2 is SMNVEV (reference sequence). The CDR3 totals 16 residues. V lost 5 bases and J lost 4; bases outside the gene matches: 12. The CDR3 is CASSPQRGPPSETQYF. The CDR3 bases are TGTGCCAGCAGTCCCCAGCGGGGGCCACCCTCAGAGACCCAGTACTTC.

This clone was observed a handful of times. The rearrangement uses TRBV5-6 and TRBJ2-5; D possibly corresponds to TRBD2 (6 bases). Trimming stripped 1 base from V and 4 bases from J, with 17 bases between. The CDR3 runs 16 residues. CDR1 and CDR2 (germline): SGHDT, YYEEEE. The DNA for the CDR3 is TGTGCCAGCAGCTTGAAGTTCTGGGGGGAAGGAGAGACCCAGTACTTC. Translating gives CASSLKFWGEGETQYF.

The rearrangement joins TRBV4-1 to TRBJ2-7; 8 bases are a match to TRBD2. Germline V gives CDR1 MGHRA, CDR2 YSYEKL. CDR3 length equals 15 residues. V lost 0 bases to trimming and J lost 5 bases; unmatched junction nucleotides: 6. CDR3 sequence reads: CASSQEPGTSDEQYF. In DNA, the CDR3 is TGCGCCAGCAGCCAAGAACCCGGGACTAGTGACGAGCAGTACTTC.